This T cell receptor beta chain was profiled in a study of T-cell reconstitution after alpha-beta-depleted transplantation in children (dated by TCRdb to the mid-2010s). A note on the overall study: T-cell immune reconstitution after TCRalphabeta/CD19-depleted allogeneic hematopoietic cell transplantation in children was quantitatively tracked in the study by means of TCR repertoire profiling. The full study reports these points: Hyperexpanded clone frequencies declined over subsequent months; after one year, T-cell counts and TCRbeta diversity were mostly attributed to newly produced T cells. Apparently early alphabetaT-cell count recovery about two months after transplant reportedly relied on only several hundred rapidly expanded clones derived from non-depleted graft cells. In some patients, high TCRbeta diversity at day 60 was attributed to recipient T cells and intrathymic progenitors that had survived conditioning.

The label giving this sample's treatment or condition can be read as: allogeneic hematopoietic cell transplantation with graft depleted of TCRalphabeta T cells and CD19 B cells. TCRalphabeta/CD19-depleted allogeneic hematopoietic cell grafts were given to the transplant recipients, all of whom were children. From the germline V gene, CDR1 is MGHRA and CDR2 is YSYEKL. Trimming costs V 1 base and J 6 bases, and their ends lie 10 bases apart. Its CDR3 holds 14 amino acids, cysteine through phenylalanine. The retained sequence is limited to the CDR3, 42 bases, with the frame set at the first base. Details on this clonotype: It lacks a known antigen. Per-base quality was not reported, and no clone a single base away is much larger than it.

The method was PCR. The data were produced on an Illumina HiSeq 2500. Molecular barcoding was employed in the preparation of TCR libraries, with unique molecular identifiers being used to normalize TCRbeta repertoire quantification. Clones were called with MiXCR by TCRdb after fastp trimmed the public reads at Q25, and only in-frame beta chains were retained. Rows matching on CDR3 protein sequence are summarized as one entry with the most common DNA and genes. This sample comprises 250,000 to 300,000 distinct CDR3 sequences, just over 7.5% of them detected only once. The ten largest account for 8.5% to 9.5% of the sample.

The rearrangement combines TRBV4-1 with TRBJ2-1; no D segment can be confidently identified. The TCR sequence derives from a female patient aged 2-10 years who had a stem cell transplant for Fanconi anemia, so the T cells may come from the graft donor. The specimen comprised peripheral blood, sampled 360 days after TCRalphabeta/CD19-depleted stem cell transplant. The DNA sequence is as follows: TGCGCCAGCAGCCAAGCGCTTATCCCCAATGAGCAGTTCTTC. This sequence encodes CASSQALIPNEQFF.